This TCR beta chain was identified in a study of identical twins. Worth noting for this clonotype: Antigen specificity is unknown.

TCRdb re-called the 5' RACE reads through MiXCR, storing one row per CDR3 protein. The sample gives hundreds of thousands of distinct CDR3 sequences, roughly a quarter of which show up once; 2.9% is in the top ten. V was clipped by 5 bases and J by 7 bases; unmatched bases: 8. The germline V gene encodes CDR1 DFQATT and CDR2 SNEGSKA (reference sequence). The CDR3 runs to 14 residues. Points from the study as a whole: Shared out-of-frame alpha sequences (those common to twins) showed excess low generation probability.

These data were also filed under a second study, of T cells expressing NK-cell markers. As that report states: Sequenced donors, eight in total, included seven who were HCMV-seropositive and one who was seronegative. Uncertainty persisted over the HCMV specificity of expanded NKG2C+ T cell clones.

Source material: CD4+ T cells sorted from blood. The chain couples TRBV20-1 to TRBJ2-1, with TRBD2 matching 10 bases. The origin of this receptor is a woman between 18 and 30 years old in good health. The CDR3 DNA sequence: TGCAGTGCTGTCAAGCGGGAGGGCTGGAATGAGCAGTTCTTC. Protein product: CSAVKREGWNEQFF.